This T cell receptor (beta chain) emerged from a study of lymphopenia after photon versus proton radiotherapy. Study-wide findings and caveats: Post-nadir TCR diversity decline inversely tracked overall survival among those who died. After lymphocyte nadir, photon-treated repertoires showed oligoclonal expansion, especially CD8+ Temra. Proton therapy kept repertoires fairly stable, unlike photons, which gained effector/memory cells. Better survival with proton therapy was suggested as possible, not demonstrated.

Of note for this clone: Its antigen remains unknown.

V lost 2 bases and J 6 bases, leaving 20 bases between the germline ends. CDR1 and CDR2 from the germline V gene are MNHEY and SVGAGI. The CDR3 is made up of 16 amino acids. The table came from immunoSEQ multiplex PCR; TCRdb's copy has only in-frame clones and leaves some out. This sample carries about 53,000 clones, around four fifths of them seen once, and the ten largest clones take less than 30%. The clonotype was recovered from a man in his fifties or sixties with gastric cancer. Here the sequenced sample was peripheral blood, taken from a patient treated with photon-based radiotherapy. This rearrangement joins TRBV6-5 to TRBJ2-7; no clear D. The CDR3 loop reads CASSYIGRPHIIEQYF. As DNA, the CDR3 is TGTGCCAGCAGTTACATAGGGCGACCCCACATTATCGAGCAGTACTTC.